What follows are 15 T cell receptor beta chains derived from one specimen sequenced in a study of T cell responses to AZD1222 COVID-19 vaccine. The repertoire was sequenced with immunoSEQ multiplex PCR; TCRdb's copy has only in-frame clones and lacks some. The repertoire holds over 150,000 clones, with 88% as singletons. The sequenced sample was peripheral blood, obtained on day 0 of AZD1222 vaccination. These receptors originate from an adult in good health.

The V gene is TRBV28, the J gene TRBJ2-3, with D possibly TRBD1 on 5 matching bases. V dropped 6 bases and J dropped 3 bases, with 16 bases sitting between them. The CDR3 loop spans 15 amino acids. The germline gives CDR1 MDHEN, CDR2 SYDVKM. CDR3 amino acids: CASRAGISRTDTQYF. CDR3 nucleotide sequence: TGTGCCAGCAGGGCAGGGATAAGTCGTACAGATACGCAGTATTTT.

This sequence joins TRBV9 and TRBJ2-7, with 11 nucleotides matching TRBD1. The junction had 7 bases not matched to a gene; V was cut back by 4 bases and J by 7 bases. This CDR3 comprises 14 residues. Germline V gives CDR1 SGDLS, CDR2 YYNGEE. The CDR3 reads CASSPWTGGREQYF. CDR3 coding DNA: TGTGCCAGCAGCCCCTGGACAGGGGGCAGGGAGCAGTACTTC.

The rearrangement joins TRBV11-3 to TRBJ2-7; TRBD1 aligns across 7 bases. Germline V gene lookup returns CDR1 SGHNT and CDR2 YENEEA. With 5 bases clipped from V and 6 bases from J, the junction kept 7 bases outside the gene matches. CDR3 length equals 13 residues. The CDR3 DNA reads as TGTGCCAGCAGCCCGGCCCAGGGGGTCGAGCAGTACTTC. It codes for CASSPAQGVEQYF.

In nucleotides, the CDR3 is TGTGCCAGCAGCCATCGGACAGGGGGAGGAAACACCATATATTTT. Encoded protein: CASSHRTGGGNTIYF. The gene calls are TRBV3-1 (or the pseudogene TRBV3-2) and TRBJ1-3; 10 bases fit TRBD1. Germline CDR1 LGHDT, CDR2 YNNKEL (reference sequence). This CDR3 region has 15 residues. After removal of 3 bases from V and 4 bases from J, the junction contained 3 bases not matched to a gene.

This clone appeared once. V usage is TRBV7-8 and J usage is TRBJ2-2; D possibly matches TRBD1 or TRBD2 (5 bases each). Trimming stripped 1 base from V and 3 bases from J, with 9 bases between. CDR1 and CDR2 (germline): SGHVS, FQNEAQ. This CDR3 has 15 amino acids. Written as DNA, the CDR3 is TGTGCCAGCAGCTTAGTTCGGGACCACACCGGGGAGCTGTTTTTT. This encodes CASSLVRDHTGELFF.

The V and J genes are TRBV14 and TRBJ2-7; TRBD1 matches 7 bases. J gave up 2 bases and V 0 bases, and 16 bases lay outside the gene matches. The CDR3 runs to 19 residues. Germline-derived CDR1 and CDR2 are SGHDN and FVKESK. The CDR3 sequence: CASSQDLWLGDSTTYEQYF. The CDR3 bases are TGTGCCAGCAGCCAAGATCTTTGGTTGGGGGACAGTACGACCTACGAGCAGTACTTC.

The chain has TRBV28 and TRBJ1-5; maybe TRBD1 (6 bases). There are 15 residues in the CDR3. The V end lost 4 bases, the J end lost 2 bases, and 12 bases lay between the germline ends. Germline V gene lookup returns CDR1 MDHEN and CDR2 SYDVKM. This CDR3 reads CASSYSGQGNQPQHF. The CDR3 DNA reads as TGTGCCAGCAGTTACTCGGGACAAGGCAATCAGCCCCAGCATTTT. Based on the CDR3 plus reference TRBV28 and TRBJ1-5, the full variable domain is DVKVTQSSRYLVKRTGEKVFLECVQDMDHENMFWYRQDPGLGLRLIYFSYDVKMKEKGDIPEGYSVSREKKERFSLILESASTNQTSMYLCASSYSGQGNQPQHFGDGTRLSIL.

The chain couples TRBV3-1 (or the pseudogene TRBV3-2) to TRBJ2-7; 7 bases align to TRBD1. The junction had 9 bases not matched to a gene; V was cut back by 3 bases and J by 4 bases. CDR1 and CDR2 (germline): LGHDT, YNNKEL (reference sequence). The CDR3 covers 15 residues. The CDR3 is CASSQAGTAHYEQYF. CDR3 DNA: TGTGCCAGCAGCCAGGCTGGGACAGCCCATTACGAGCAGTACTTC.

J is TRBJ1-2 and V is TRBV5-1; tentatively, D is TRBD1 (6 bases). This CDR3 contains 14 residues. Trimming took off 3 bases at V and 3 bases at J, with 12 bases between the two ends. The V gene's germline CDR1 is SGHRS and CDR2 YFSETQ. CDR3 amino acids: CASSSQGLDYGYTF. CDR3 sequence (DNA): TGCGCCAGCAGCTCACAGGGTTTGGACTATGGCTACACCTTC. The complete variable domain, with remaining parts taken from reference TRBV5-1 and TRBJ1-2, reads KAGVTQTPRYLIKTRGQQVTLSCSPISGHRSVSWYQQTPGQGLQFLFEYFSETQRNKGNFPGRFSGRQFSNSRSEMNVSTLELGDSALYLCASSSQGLDYGYTFGSGTRLTVV.

The V gene is TRBV9, the J gene TRBJ2-5, with TRBD1 matching over 8 bases. V dropped 5 bases and J dropped 2; count of bases not matched to a gene: 5. CDR1 is SGDLS, CDR2 YYNGEE, per germline. The length of the CDR3 is 14 residues. The CDR3 sequence is CASSKTGGQETQYF. DNA of the CDR3: TGTGCCAGCAGTAAAACAGGGGGTCAAGAGACCCAGTACTTC.

J is TRBJ2-7 and V is TRBV7-2; no definite D call. Trimming took 4 bases from V and 0 from J, leaving 4 bases between them. The CDR3 spans 12 residues. CDR1 is SGHTA, CDR2 FQGNSA, per germline. The CDR3 coding sequence is TGTGCCAGCAGCTCCCCCTCCTACGAGCAGTACTTC. Its translation is CASSSPSYEQYF.

V is TRBV7-9 and J is TRBJ1-2; D is uncertain. Trimming took off 5 bases at V and 6 bases at J, with 16 bases between the two ends. Germline CDR1 SEHNR, CDR2 FQNEAQ (reference sequence). The CDR3 totals 14 residues. The DNA of the CDR3 is TGTGCCAGCAGCCCGCGGGTCGGGGAAGATGGCTACACCTTC. It encodes CASSPRVGEDGYTF.

The V call is TRBV15, the J call TRBJ2-7, with a tentative D call TRBD1 (6 bases). Germline CDR1 is LNHNV and CDR2 is YYDKDF (reference sequence). CDR3 size: 14 residues. The V gene lost 4 bases and the J gene lost 6 bases, with 16 bases spanning the gap. CDR3 coding DNA: TGTGCCACCAGCATGAAGGGGGACACCGGCGAGCAGTACTTC. This sequence encodes CATSMKGDTGEQYF.

This clone has a single count. The CDR3 region is CASSQSAGFNTEAFF. The CDR3 nucleotides read TGTGCCAGCAGCCAATCCGCAGGATTTAACACTGAAGCTTTCTTT. The chain uses TRBV16 and TRBJ1-1; D not resolved. CDR1 is KGHSY and CDR2 is FQNENV in the germline V gene. CDR3 length: 15 amino acids. Trimming stripped 0 bases from V and 2 bases from J, with 10 bases between.

The chain is built from TRBV7-2 and TRBJ2-7; no reliable D call. Germline V gene sequence: CDR1 SGHTA, CDR2 FQGNSA. Deletions cut 1 base from V and 3 bases from J, with 13 bases between. The CDR3 has 15 residues. The DNA for the CDR3 is TGTGCCAGCAGCTTAGTCTTAGGCTCTCACTACGAGCAGTACTTC. This gives the protein CASSLVLGSHYEQYF.